This T cell receptor (beta chain) was recovered during a study of shared T cell receptors in the human thymus. This table comes from immunoSEQ multiplex PCR, and its TCRdb copy is limited to in-frame clones, with some not included. The sample has roughly 700,000 clones; around nine tenths are singletons. Deletions cut 4 bases from V and 3 bases from J, with 14 bases between. The CDR3 is made up of 14 amino acids. Germline V lookup: CDR1 SGHKS, CDR2 YYEKEE (reference sequence). The data also belong to a second study, concerning human thymus T cells. That investigation notes: Healthy Finnish infants undergoing corrective surgery for congenital heart defects were the donors. Thymic samples were excised during corrective heart operations. Overlap was high between thymic repertoires from unrelated individuals, as reported in related research.

The chain couples TRBV5-5 to TRBJ2-7, with D possibly matching TRBD2 (5 bases). This clonotype was sampled from a boy younger than two with a congenital heart defect. Material: thymocytes. In DNA form, the CDR3 reads TGTGCCAGCAGCGGGGAGTGGCGGGTCTACGAGCAGTACTTC. Protein sequence: CASSGEWRVYEQYF.